This TCR beta chain was sequenced for a study of blood T cell repertoires in COVID-19. Seattle researchers signed up patients amid active infection and tracked them longitudinally. Authors' methods: Counts of nucleated cells, estimated from reference gene primer amplification, were obtained. Clones were read by immunoSEQ multiplex PCR, and TCRdb kept only the in-frame ones, dropping some. V, J and clone size were drawn from that table, and D and trimming were deduced from the DNA. Of nearly 350,000 clones in the sample, approximately 87% were seen once. With 4 bases removed from V and 4 bases from J, the gap between germline ends came to 19 bases. Germline loops: CDR1 MDHEN, CDR2 SYDVKM. CDR3 length equals 17 residues.

Specimen: peripheral blood. The TCR comes from a woman in her forties or fifties with COVID-19, enrolled during active disease. V gene TRBV28 combines with J gene TRBJ2-2; D is perhaps TRBD2 (6 bases). The CDR3 here is CASSSGGDGGGTGELFF. In DNA, the CDR3 is TGTGCCAGCAGTTCCGGAGGGGATGGCGGAGGCACCGGGGAGCTGTTTTTT.